These T cell receptor beta chains were read from a single sample in a study of CD8+CD57+ T cells in acquired aplastic anemia. TCRdb re-called the reads through MiXCR, storing one row per CDR3 protein. The sample consists of under 200,000 distinct CDR3 sequences, around 48% of them appearing once. The sample taken for sequencing was sorted CD4+, CD8+, or CD8+CD57+ T cells (not recorded which) from PBMCs. The receptors stem from a human donor with aplastic anemia. CDR3s include the opening cysteine and the closing phenylalanine or tryptophan. Fields, in order: D gene, J gene, V gene, clone size, CDR3 protein, CDR3 DNA. D genes are given only for firm matches. Clone size is stated in some rows and not others, as once, few, many or a class when expanded.

.	TRBJ1-2	TRBV10-3	.	CAIRWTEANYGYTF	TGTGCCATCAGATGGACAGAGGCGAACTATGGCTACACCTTC
.	TRBJ2-7	TRBV7-2	.	CASSLDAAEQYF	TGTGCCAGCAGCTTAGATGCAGCGGAGCAGTACTTC
TRBD1	TRBJ2-5	TRBV15	.	CATGASRDRGETQYF	TGTGCCACCGGTGCTTCGAGAGACAGGGGAGAGACCCAGTACTTC
TRBD2	TRBJ2-7	TRBV6-1	many	CATSGTSGYEQYF	TGTGCCACCTCCGGGACTAGCGGCTACGAGCAGTACTTC
TRBD1	TRBJ2-6	TRBV7-9	.	CASSSNRGPLTF	TGTGCCAGCAGCTCCAACAGGGGCCCTCTGACTTTC
.	TRBJ1-6	TRBV25-1	.	CASSESDPYSPLHF	TGTGCCAGCAGTGAATCCGACCCGTATTCACCCCTCCACTTT
.	TRBJ2-1	TRBV19	.	CASSILLEREQFF	TGTGCCAGTAGTATTCTCCTTGAGCGTGAGCAGTTCTTC
TRBD1	TRBJ2-1	TRBV2	many	CASRTGGRNEQFF	TGTGCCAGCCGGACAGGGGGGAGGAATGAGCAGTTCTTC
.	TRBJ1-2	TRBV7-2	.	CASRGEYYGYTF	TGTGCCAGCAGGGGAGAGTACTATGGCTACACCTTC
TRBD1	TRBJ2-5	TRBV10-2	.	CASSQWTGPPQETQYF	TGTGCCAGCAGTCAGTGGACAGGGCCCCCACAAGAGACCCAGTACTTC
TRBD1	TRBJ1-1	TRBV7-3	many	CASSSRDRPMNTEAFF	TGTGCCAGCAGCTCCCGGGACAGACCCATGAACACTGAAGCTTTCTTT
TRBD2	TRBJ2-3	TRBV20-1	many	CSASTSGTEGPTDTQYF	TGCAGTGCTTCAACTAGCGGAACAGAGGGCCCCACAGATACGCAGTATTTT
TRBD1	TRBJ2-2	TRBV12-3/TRBV12-4	many	CASRTGTGAGELFF	TGTGCCAGCAGAACTGGGACAGGGGCCGGGGAGCTGTTTTTT
.	TRBJ1-5	TRBV2	.	CASSEGGGFNQPQHF	TGTGCCAGCAGTGAAGGTGGGGGGTTCAATCAGCCCCAGCATTTT
.	TRBJ1-2	TRBV5-4	many	CASRRDMSSRYGYTF	TGTGCCAGCAGACGCGACATGTCTAGTCGGTATGGCTACACCTTC
TRBD1	TRBJ1-2	TRBV3-1	many	CASRPDRNYGYTF	TGTGCCAGCAGACCGGACAGGAACTATGGCTACACCTTC
.	TRBJ2-1	TRBV19	many	CASSTVPGSSYNEQFF	TGTGCCAGTAGTACCGTACCAGGGAGCTCCTACAATGAGCAGTTCTTC
.	TRBJ2-1	TRBV14	.	CVSSQGGAVFYEQFF	TGTGTCAGCAGCCAAGGGGGGGCGGTTTTCTATGAGCAGTTCTTC
TRBD1	TRBJ2-7	TRBV29-1	.	CSLGGQGLYEQYF	TGCAGCTTGGGGGGACAGGGGTTGTACGAGCAGTACTTC
.	TRBJ1-5	TRBV30	many	CAWSVRGGNQPQHF	TGTGCCTGGAGTGTTAGGGGAGGCAATCAGCCCCAGCATTTT
TRBD2	TRBJ2-3	TRBV30	.	CAWRTSAKDTQYF	TGTGCCTGGAGGACTAGCGCTAAAGATACGCAGTATTTT
.	TRBJ2-5	TRBV29-1	.	CSVWGGAETQYF	TGCAGTGTCTGGGGAGGTGCCGAGACCCAGTACTTC
.	TRBJ1-1	TRBV18	few	CASSERQTLNTEAFF	TGTGCCAGCTCCGAACGGCAGACTTTGAACACTGAAGCTTTCTTT
TRBD1	TRBJ1-2	TRBV24-1	.	CATSDLVLQGAQGYTF	TGTGCCACCAGTGATTTGGTCCTTCAGGGGGCGCAAGGCTACACCTTC
TRBD1	TRBJ2-3	TRBV10-3	many	CAILGQGSDSLGTDTQYF	TGTGCCATCCTTGGACAGGGAAGTGATAGTCTGGGCACAGATACGCAGTATTTT
TRBD2	TRBJ2-1	TRBV9	many	CASSVVERGLADNEQFF	TGTGCCAGCAGCGTAGTAGAGAGGGGACTAGCGGACAATGAGCAGTTCTTC
TRBD1	TRBJ2-2	TRBV7-9	many	CASSPPGQGFSGELFF	TGTGCCAGCAGCCCGCCGGGACAGGGTTTCTCCGGGGAGCTGTTTTTT
.	TRBJ2-3	TRBV4-2	.	CASSIQTSAFPDTRHF	TGTGCCAGCAGTATCCAGACTAGTGCGTTCCCAGATACGCGGCATTTT
.	TRBJ1-6	TRBV4-1	many	CASSDNSPLHF	TGCGCCAGCTCTGATAATTCACCCCTCCACTTT
.	TRBJ1-1	TRBV6-1	many	CACAYDQSTEAFF	TGTGCCTGCGCGTACGACCAAAGCACTGAAGCTTTCTTT
TRBD2	TRBJ2-3	TRBV19	once	CASRAGSSTDTQYF	TGTGCCAGTAGAGCGGGATCTAGCACAGATACGCAGTATTTT
.	TRBJ1-1	TRBV5-4	many	CASYSGSQNTEAFF	TGTGCCAGTTACTCGGGCAGTCAGAACACTGAAGCTTTCTTT
.	TRBJ1-6	TRBV20-1	medium-sized	CSASLGVALLGSPLHF	TGCAGTGCTAGTCTCGGGGTTGCCTTGCTCGGATCACCCCTCCACTTT
TRBD1	TRBJ2-3	TRBV5-1	many	CASSFLGQGISDTQYF	TGCGCCAGCAGCTTTTTGGGACAGGGTATTTCAGATACGCAGTATTTT
.	TRBJ2-1	TRBV27	.	CASSLNQRGGGGQFF	TGTGCCAGCAGTTTAAACCAAAGAGGGGGGGGTGGGCAGTTCTTC
.	TRBJ1-6	TRBV2	.	CASSGGLLHLF	TGTGCCAGCAGTGGGGGGCTACTACACTTATTT
.	TRBJ2-1	TRBV24-1	once	CATSSSPGWNEQLF	TGTGCCACCAGTTCCTCGCCAGGGTGGAATGAGCAGCTCTTC
.	TRBJ1-2	TRBV7-9	.	CASSLSEIGYTF	TGTGCCAGCAGCTTAAGCGAAATAGGCTACACCTTC
.	TRBJ1-2	TRBV12-3/TRBV12-4	.	CASSLPQGSYTF	TGTGCCAGCAGTCTCCCACAGGGAAGCTACACCTTC
.	TRBJ2-2	TRBV10-3	.	CAIMDRDTGELFF	TGTGCCATTATGGACAGAGACACCGGGGAGCTGTTTTTT
.	TRBJ2-3	TRBV20-1	many	CSAQRALSTDTQYF	TGCAGTGCCCAGAGAGCCTTATCCACAGATACGCAGTATTTT
TRBD1	TRBJ1-1	TRBV7-8	.	CASSLATGTGNTEAFF	TGTGCCAGCAGCTTAGCCACCGGGACAGGGAACACTGAAGCTTTCTTT
.	TRBJ2-5	TRBV7-2	many	CASSPDFTTQETQYF	TGTGCCAGCAGCCCGGACTTTACTACCCAAGAGACCCAGTACTTC
.	TRBJ1-5	TRBV10-3	.	CAISESPGTQPQHF	TGTGCCATCAGTGAGTCTCCAGGGACTCAGCCCCAGCATTTT
.	TRBJ2-3	TRBV5-6	.	CASSLGFGGGTDTQYF	TGTGCCAGCAGCTTGGGGTTTGGGGGCGGCACAGATACGCAGTATTTT
.	TRBJ2-1	TRBV20-1	many	CSAGYNEQFF	TGCAGTGCTGGTTACAATGAGCAGTTCTTC
.	TRBJ2-3	TRBV7-3	once	CASSLRRLGTDTQYF	TGTGCCAGCAGCTTAAGGCGGTTGGGAACAGATACGCAGTATTTT
TRBD1	TRBJ1-1	TRBV10-2	once	CASTIQGLITEALF	TGCGCCAGCACTATACAGGGGCTTATCACTGAAGCTCTCTTT
TRBD1	TRBJ2-5	TRBV25-1	.	CASSESNQGAGETQYF	TGTGCCAGCAGTGAATCAAACCAGGGGGCAGGGGAGACCCAGTACTTC